These 32 T cell receptor beta chains were all obtained from the same sample, sequenced in a study of read filtering for tumor transcriptome and immune sequencing. This library used roughly 370 ng RNA and molecular barcoded adaptors spanning alpha/delta and beta/gamma chains. MiXCR, applied by TCRdb to the reads, yields one record per CDR3 protein. The profile shows roughly 68,000 distinct CDR3 sequences, approximately 14% of them singletons. Sequences were obtained from a population of CD138-negative cells sorted from bone marrow. The origin of the receptors is a donor at least 40 years old with multiple myeloma.

At least ten counts were recorded for this clonotype. This chain links TRBV6-6 with TRBJ2-1; D gene ambiguous. Germline loops: CDR1 MNHNY, CDR2 SVGAGI (reference sequence). This CDR3 is 15 amino acids long. Trimming stripped 2 bases from V and 0 bases from J, with 8 bases between. CDR3 sequence: CASSYREPSYNEQFF. CDR3 DNA: TGTGCCAGCAGTTACAGGGAACCCTCCTACAATGAGCAGTTCTTC.

This clonotype was found many times. The chain employs TRBV10-3 and TRBJ2-1; TRBD2 matches 14 bases. V was clipped by 2 bases and J by 9 bases; unmatched bases: 3. The CDR3 loop spans 15 amino acids. In germline, CDR1 is ENHRY, CDR2 SYGVKD. The CDR3 loop reads CAISEGTSGRGEQFF. Written as DNA, the CDR3 is TGTGCCATCAGTGAGGGGACTAGCGGGAGAGGTGAGCAGTTCTTC.

Concerning this clonotype: This likely stems from a read error, as it lies one base from a far larger clone. This chain links TRBV5-8 with TRBJ2-1; 7 nucleotides match TRBD1. Germline V gene data show CDR1 as SGHTS and CDR2 as YDEGEE. V shed 4 bases and J 8 bases; nucleotides not matched to a gene: 12. The CDR3 is made up of 15 amino acids. This CDR3 is CASSPSRTGGHEQFF. The CDR3 region has the DNA TGTGCCAGCAGCCCTTCACGGACAGGCGGCCATGAGCAGTTCTTC.

A note on this clonotype: At one end, the junction sequence differs from germline, possibly due to a read error. J is TRBJ2-1 and V is TRBV11-2; 13 positions match TRBD2. CDR3 length: 16 residues. CDR1 and CDR2 (germline): SGHAT, FQNNGV. Written as DNA, the CDR3 is TGTGCCAGCAGCACCTGGACTAGCGGGAGCTACAGTGAGCAGTTCTTC. Translation: CASSTWTSGSYSEQFF. The whole variable domain, filled in from reference TRBV11-2 and TRBJ2-1, reads EAGVAQSPRYKIIEKRQSVAFWCNPISGHATLYWYQQILGQGPKLLIQFQNNGVVDDSQLPKDRFSAERLKGVDSTLKIQPAKLEDSAVYLCASSTWTSGSYSEQFFGPGTRLTVL.

By proportion, this clonotype is medium-sized. V gene TRBV3-1 combines with J gene TRBJ2-1; D perhaps matches TRBD2 (5 bases). The CDR3 extends over 15 amino acids. V was cut by 1 base and J by 0 bases, with 7 bases left in between. Germline values: CDR1 LGHDT, CDR2 YNNKEL (reference sequence). The CDR3 sequence is CASSQGGYSYNEQFF. The CDR3 nucleotides read TGTGCCAGCAGCCAAGGCGGGTACTCCTACAATGAGCAGTTCTTC.

This clonotype occurred many times. This rearrangement joins TRBV11-2 to TRBJ2-5; 14 nucleotides align to TRBD2. Germline V gives CDR1 SGHAT, CDR2 FQNNGV. The CDR3 consists of 16 residues. V gave up 5 bases and J gave up 4 bases; unmatched junction bases: 6. CDR3 nucleotides: TGTGCCAGCAGCGGATCGGGACTAGCGGGAGTAGAGACCCAGTACTTC. Translated: CASSGSGLAGVETQYF.

The table lists this clonotype with many counts. The chain uses TRBV29-1 and TRBJ2-2; 11 positions agree with TRBD1. Unmatched junction bases numbered 9, after V lost 4 bases and J lost 5 bases. CDR1 SQVTM and CDR2 ANQGSEA come from the germline V gene. This CDR3 has 16 amino acids. In DNA form, the CDR3 reads TGCAGCGTTGGTCGCCCGGGACAGGGGGATACCGGGGAGCTGTTTTTT. Its protein is CSVGRPGQGDTGELFF.

There are many counts of this clonotype. The chain combines TRBV28 with TRBJ2-7, with D hard to call. Germline V gene sequence: CDR1 MDHEN, CDR2 SYDVKM. The CDR3 is made up of 14 amino acids. Trimming shortened V by 2 bases and J by 0 bases, and 8 bases separated the two germline ends. Written as DNA, the CDR3 is TGTGCCAGCAGTTTAATACAGAGCTCCTACGAGCAGTACTTC. Its translation: CASSLIQSSYEQYF.

Ten or more counts support this clonotype. The rearrangement links TRBV20-1 to TRBJ2-7; the D gene is possibly TRBD2 (6 bases). The CDR3 contains 13 residues. CDR1 is DFQATT and CDR2 is SNEGSKA in the germline V gene (reference sequence). V lost 8 bases to trimming and J lost 4 bases, with 18 bases between them. CDR3 residues: CSIPGREDYEQYF. CDR3 nucleotides: TGCAGTATCCCCGGCAGGGAGGATTACGAGCAGTACTTC.

About this clonotype itself: A junction boundary mismatches the germline segment, possibly from a read error. V is TRBV12-3 or TRBV12-4 and J is TRBJ2-3; the match to TRBD2 covers 12 bases. This CDR3 has 16 amino acids. This CDR3 reads CASSLGLAGVTDTQCF. CDR3 coding DNA: TGTGCCAGCAGTTTAGGACTAGCGGGAGTCACAGATACGCAGTGTTTT.

The chain links TRBV12-3 or TRBV12-4 to TRBJ1-1; no firm D call. V lost 5 bases to trimming and J lost 13 bases, with 17 bases between them. The CDR3 is 12 amino acids. CDR3 loop: CASSPRTTQVFF. The CDR3 region has the DNA TGTGCCAGCAGTCCCAGGACCACTCAAGTTTTCTTT.

This clonotype has more than one count but fewer than ten. A read error is possible here, since a much larger clone lies one base away. The V call is TRBV20-1, the J call TRBJ1-4; TRBD1 matches 7 bases. With 6 bases clipped from V and 2 bases from J, the junction kept 9 bases outside the gene matches. The germline gives CDR1 DFQATT, CDR2 SNEGSKA (reference sequence). The CDR3 is made up of 15 amino acids. The CDR3 region is CSARRQGRTNEKLFF. CDR3 DNA: TGCAGTGCCCGAAGACAGGGAAGGACTAATGAAAAACTGTTTTTT.

This clonotype occurred a few times. CDR3 in DNA: TGCAGCGTTGTTGGGTCGCCATCGCGGGGGCGCGGAAACACCATATATTTT. Protein: CSVVGSPSRGRGNTIYF. The J gene is TRBJ1-3, the V gene TRBV29-1, with D perhaps TRBD1 (6 bases). V was pared by 4 bases and J by 4 bases, with 23 bases between. This CDR3 has 17 amino acids. Germline V gene data show CDR1 as SQVTM and CDR2 as ANQGSEA.

This clonotype has at least ten counts. The chain links TRBV4-2 to TRBJ1-2, with 7 bases aligning to TRBD1. This CDR3 is 16 amino acids long. The junction had 9 bases not matched to a gene; V was cut back by 2 bases and J by 3 bases. Germline lookup yields CDR1 LGHNA and CDR2 YNFKEQ. The CDR3 DNA reads as TGTGCCAGCAGCCAACCGGGACAGAATTTCTACTATGGCTACACCTTC. Its protein is CASSQPGQNFYYGYTF.

Concerning this clonotype itself: A far larger clone is off by one base, so a read error is likely. The chain is built from TRBV11-3 and TRBJ1-4; weak D call: TRBD1 (5 bases). Germline-derived CDR1 and CDR2 are SGHNT and YENEEA. The CDR3 runs 10 residues. The CDR3 coding sequence is TGTGCCAGCAGCTTAGAGGGGCCCGCTTTT. Protein product: CASSLEGPAF.

This clonotype was recorded many times. The rearrangement links TRBV20-1 to TRBJ2-1; tentatively, D is TRBD1 (6 bases). Germline CDR1 is DFQATT and CDR2 is SNEGSKA (reference sequence). CDR3 length equals 17 residues. Trimming shortened V by 0 bases and J by 1 base, and 16 bases separated the two germline ends. The CDR3 sequence: CSARDKRVRGSYNEQFF. CDR3 coding DNA: TGCAGTGCTAGAGATAAGAGGGTCAGGGGATCCTACAATGAGCAGTTCTTC.

This clonotype was found once. A read error may be the cause here, since a much bigger clone is one base away. The V call is TRBV4-3, the J call TRBJ2-6, with TRBD2 matching over 7 bases. Germline V gene lookup returns CDR1 LGHNA and CDR2 YSLEER. With 0 bases clipped from V and 0 bases from J, the junction kept 2 bases outside the gene matches. The CDR3 runs to 17 residues. CDR3 residues: CASSQEPSGSGANVLTF. DNA for the CDR3: TGCGCCAGCAGCCAAGAACCTAGCGGCTCTGGGGCCAACGTCCTGACTTTC.

The J gene is TRBJ2-5, the V gene TRBV12-3 or TRBV12-4, with D maybe TRBD1 (5 bases). CDR3 length equals 13 residues. V dropped 5 bases and J dropped 2 bases, with 9 bases sitting between them. CDR3 coding DNA: TGTGCCAGCAGTCCAGGGTTTCAAGAGACCCAGTACTTC. Encoded protein: CASSPGFQETQYF.

This clonotype was recorded many times. The chain couples TRBV7-2 to TRBJ2-5, with 10 bases matching TRBD1. CDR3 size: 15 residues. Germline V gene lookup returns CDR1 SGHTA and CDR2 FQGNSA. J lost 4 bases, V lost 5 bases, and 7 bases had no gene match. Written as DNA, the CDR3 is TGTGCCAGCAGCCCAGACAGGGGGCGCCGAGAGACCCAGTACTTC. Translation gives CASSPDRGRRETQYF.

This clonotype was detected ten times or more. This chain links TRBV15 with TRBJ2-5; the match to TRBD1 covers 9 bases. In germline, CDR1 is LNHNV, CDR2 YYDKDF (reference sequence). This CDR3 is built from 15 residues. V trimming: 3 bases; J trimming: 1 base; junction bases outside the gene matches: 3. CDR3 DNA sequence: TGTGCCACCAGCAGGCAGACAGGGGGCCAAGAGACCCAGTACTTC. Translation: CATSRQTGGQETQYF.

This clonotype was recorded at least ten times. The V gene is TRBV12-3 or TRBV12-4, the J gene TRBJ2-7; 10 bases are shared with TRBD1. CDR3 size: 15 residues. V gave up 5 bases and J gave up 0 bases; unmatched junction bases: 4. CDR3 residues: CASSPGQGISYEQYF. The CDR3 region has the DNA TGTGCCAGCAGTCCGGGACAGGGGATCTCCTACGAGCAGTACTTC.

The sample holds many counts of this clonotype. The chain recombines TRBV28 with TRBJ2-3; 7 bases match TRBD2. The J segment lost 3 bases and the V segment lost 5 bases, leaving 11 bases of the junction unmatched. Germline CDR1 reads MDHEN; CDR2 reads SYDVKM. This CDR3 is 16 amino acids long. CDR3 sequence reads: CASSPAAGAGTDTQYF. The DNA of the CDR3 is TGTGCCAGCAGTCCCGCTGCGGGAGCTGGAACAGATACGCAGTATTTT.

Many counts were recorded for this clonotype. This chain connects TRBV7-8 to TRBJ2-7; D is perhaps TRBD1 or TRBD2 (6 bases each). V gave up 4 bases and J gave up 7 bases, with 20 bases separating them. Germline V gene sequence: CDR1 SGHVS, CDR2 FQNEAQ. The CDR3 spans 15 residues. The CDR3, as DNA: TGTGCCAGCAGCTCCTACAGGGCCCCCGGGGGTGAGCAGTACTTC. It encodes CASSSYRAPGGEQYF.

In this sample, this clonotype turned up a few times. J is TRBJ1-5 and V is TRBV6-2 or TRBV6-3, with 7 bases lining up with TRBD1. Unmatched junction bases numbered 5, after V lost 6 bases and J lost 3 bases. Germline V gene data show CDR1 as MNHEY and CDR2 as SVGEGT. The CDR3 runs to 14 residues. The CDR3 loop reads CASRAGQVNQPQHF. The CDR3 DNA sequence: TGTGCCAGCAGAGCCGGACAGGTCAATCAGCCCCAGCATTTT.

There are many counts of this clonotype. The rearrangement joins TRBV27 to TRBJ2-1, with D unresolved. The CDR3 covers 10 residues. Germline V lookup: CDR1 MNHEY, CDR2 SMNVEV (reference sequence). Trimming shortened V by 10 bases and J by 3 bases, and 4 bases separated the two germline ends. The CDR3 region has the DNA TGTGCCACCTACTACAATGAGCAGTTCTTC. It yields the protein CATYYNEQFF.

This chain connects TRBV18 to TRBJ2-7; the D is unclear. V lost 5 bases to trimming and J lost 0 bases, with 5 bases between them. Germline CDR1 KGHSH, CDR2 LQKENI. The CDR3 has 12 residues. The CDR3 sequence: CASSASSYEQYF. DNA for the CDR3: TGTGCCAGCTCAGCTAGCTCCTACGAGCAGTACTTC.

The chain joins TRBV30 to TRBJ2-6; perhaps TRBD1 as D (6 bases). The ends were cut back, 1 base at V and 1 base at J, with 8 bases in the middle. Per the germline V gene, CDR1 is GTSNPN and CDR2 is SVGIG (reference sequence). The CDR3 runs to 15 residues. In DNA, the CDR3 is TGTGCCTGGAGTGCGACAGGTTCTGGGGCCAACGTCCTGACTTTC. It yields the protein CAWSATGSGANVLTF.

This rearrangement joins TRBV6-1 to TRBJ1-4; D is undetermined. The CDR3 spans 14 residues. The germline gives CDR1 MNHNS, CDR2 SASEGT. V was trimmed by 7 bases and J by 7 bases, leaving 16 bases between them. Here the CDR3 reads CASIDVQVGEKLFF. CDR3 coding DNA: TGTGCCAGCATCGACGTCCAAGTCGGTGAAAAACTGTTTTTT.

Note on this clonotype: This may stem from a read error, because a much larger clone lies one nucleotide away. J is TRBJ2-3 and V is TRBV14; D perhaps matches TRBD2 (5 bases). The CDR3 has 16 residues. Trimming removed 1 base from V and 7 bases from J, with 18 bases in between. The germline gives CDR1 SGHDN, CDR2 FVKESK. The CDR3 nucleotides read TGTGCCAGCAGCCAAGCCCTCGTCGGGGTACAATATACGCAGTATTTT. Protein product: CASSQALVGVQYTQYF.

Turning to this clonotype: Since the CDR3 does not end with the conserved phenylalanine or tryptophan, this likely comes from a read error. The limits of the CDR3 on the DNA are not certain, so only TCRdb's listed CDR3 is given. This chain links TRBV21-1 with TRBJ2-1; TRBD1, the table's D call, lacks a check against the DNA. TRBV21-1 is a recognized pseudogene. The CDR3 has 15 amino acids, counting both end residues. The CDR3 loop reads CASSPRDKGSNGQFL.

Many counts were recorded for this clonotype. The chain joins TRBV5-8 to TRBJ2-5; 8 bases are a match to TRBD2. V lost 4 bases to trimming and J lost 5 bases; unmatched junction nucleotides: 10. The germline V gene encodes CDR1 SGHTS and CDR2 YDEGEE. The CDR3 totals 15 residues. The CDR3 DNA follows: TGTGCCAGCAGCCGGCCGCGGGAGGATCGGGAGACCCAGTACTTC. Protein product: CASSRPREDRETQYF.

This clonotype was observed many times. This sequence joins TRBV7-2 and TRBJ2-5; 10 nucleotides match TRBD2. The CDR3 extends over 15 amino acids. CDR1 is SGHTA and CDR2 is FQGNSA in the germline V gene. After removal of 7 bases from V and 7 bases from J, the junction contained 12 bases not matched to a gene. CDR3 sequence (DNA): TGTGCCAGCACGCAACCCCTAGCGGGAGCGGGGACCCAGTACTTC. Translated: CASTQPLAGAGTQYF.